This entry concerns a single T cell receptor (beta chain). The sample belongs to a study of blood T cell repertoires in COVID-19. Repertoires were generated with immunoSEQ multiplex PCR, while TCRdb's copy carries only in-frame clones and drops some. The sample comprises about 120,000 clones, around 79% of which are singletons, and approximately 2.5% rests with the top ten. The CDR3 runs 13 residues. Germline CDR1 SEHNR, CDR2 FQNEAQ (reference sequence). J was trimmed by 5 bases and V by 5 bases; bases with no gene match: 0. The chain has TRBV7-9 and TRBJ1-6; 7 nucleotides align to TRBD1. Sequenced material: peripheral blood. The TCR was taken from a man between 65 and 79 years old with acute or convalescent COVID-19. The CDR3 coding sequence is TGTGCCAGCAGCGGGACAGATAATTCACCCCTCCACTTT. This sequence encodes CASSGTDNSPLHF. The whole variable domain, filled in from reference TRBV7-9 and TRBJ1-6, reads DTGVSQNPRHKITKRGQNVTFRCDPISEHNRLYWYRQTLGQGPEFLTYFQNEAQLEKSRLLSDRFSAERPKGSFSTLEIQRTEQGDSAMYLCASSGTDNSPLHFGNGTRLTVT.